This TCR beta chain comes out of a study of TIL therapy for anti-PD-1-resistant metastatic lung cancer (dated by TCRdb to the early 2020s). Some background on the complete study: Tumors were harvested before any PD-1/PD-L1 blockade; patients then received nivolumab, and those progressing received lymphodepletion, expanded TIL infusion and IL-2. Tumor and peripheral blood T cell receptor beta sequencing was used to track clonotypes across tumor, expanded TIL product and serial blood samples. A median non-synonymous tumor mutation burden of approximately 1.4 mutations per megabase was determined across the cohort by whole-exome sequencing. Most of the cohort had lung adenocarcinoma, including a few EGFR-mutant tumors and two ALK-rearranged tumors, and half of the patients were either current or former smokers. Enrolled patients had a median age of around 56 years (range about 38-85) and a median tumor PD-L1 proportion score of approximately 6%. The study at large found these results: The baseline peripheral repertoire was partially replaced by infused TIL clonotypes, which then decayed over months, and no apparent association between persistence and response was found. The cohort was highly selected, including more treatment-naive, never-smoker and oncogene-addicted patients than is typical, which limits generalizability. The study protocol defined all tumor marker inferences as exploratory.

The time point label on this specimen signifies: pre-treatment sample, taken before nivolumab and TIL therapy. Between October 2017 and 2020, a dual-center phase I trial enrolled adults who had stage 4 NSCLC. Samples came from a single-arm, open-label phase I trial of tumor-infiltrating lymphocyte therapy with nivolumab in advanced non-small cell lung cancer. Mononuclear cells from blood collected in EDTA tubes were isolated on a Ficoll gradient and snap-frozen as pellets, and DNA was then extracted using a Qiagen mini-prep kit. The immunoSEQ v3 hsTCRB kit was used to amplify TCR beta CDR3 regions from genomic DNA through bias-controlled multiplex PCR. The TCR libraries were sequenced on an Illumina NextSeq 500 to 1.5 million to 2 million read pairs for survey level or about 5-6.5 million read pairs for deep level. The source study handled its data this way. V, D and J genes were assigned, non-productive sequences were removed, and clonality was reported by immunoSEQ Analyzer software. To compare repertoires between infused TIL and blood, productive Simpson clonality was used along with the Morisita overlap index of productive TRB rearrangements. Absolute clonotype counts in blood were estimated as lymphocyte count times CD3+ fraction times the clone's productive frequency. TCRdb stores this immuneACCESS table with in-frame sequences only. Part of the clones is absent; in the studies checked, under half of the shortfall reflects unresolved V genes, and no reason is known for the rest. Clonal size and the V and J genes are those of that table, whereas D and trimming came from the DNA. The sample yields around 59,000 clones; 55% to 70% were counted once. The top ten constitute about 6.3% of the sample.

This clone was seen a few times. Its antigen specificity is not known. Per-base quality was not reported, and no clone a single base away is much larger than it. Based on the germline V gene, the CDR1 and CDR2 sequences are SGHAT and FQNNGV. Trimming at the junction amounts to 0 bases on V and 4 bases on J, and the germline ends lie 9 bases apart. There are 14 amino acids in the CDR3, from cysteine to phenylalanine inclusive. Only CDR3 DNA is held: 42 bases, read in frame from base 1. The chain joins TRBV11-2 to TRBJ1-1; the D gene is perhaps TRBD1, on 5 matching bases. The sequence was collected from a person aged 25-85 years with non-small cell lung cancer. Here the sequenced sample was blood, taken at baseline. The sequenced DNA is TGTGCCAGCAGCTTAGATTGGGGGGGCACTGAAGCTTTCTTT. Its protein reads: CASSLDWGGTEAFF.